Listed below are T cell receptor beta chains from one sample, sequenced in a study of CD8 T cells in ankylosing spondylitis. TCRdb called the 5' RACE reads again in MiXCR, with one record for every CDR3 protein. Counted here are under 950,000 distinct CDR3 sequences, over 15% occurring once; the ten biggest clones make up around a fifth. The specimen was blood, either unsorted or a sorted T cell fraction (not recorded which). The receptors were sampled from a male donor with ankylosing spondylitis. The CDR3 runs from the conserved cysteine through the conserved F or W. Each record gives: CDR3 DNA, CDR3 protein, J gene, D gene, clone size, V gene. A D gene is named only where the DNA matches it firmly. Only some rows state a clone size, as once, few, many or a class for expanded clones.

CDR3nt: TGTGCCATCAGTGAGCAGGAGTATGAGCAGTTCTTC
CDR3aa: CAISEQEYEQFF
j_gene: TRBJ2-1
d_gene: .
abundance: few
v_gene: TRBV10-3

CDR3nt: TGCGCCAGCAGCTTGGCAAGTAGACAAGAGACCCAGTACTTC
CDR3aa: CASSLASRQETQYF
j_gene: TRBJ2-5
d_gene: .
abundance: few
v_gene: TRBV5-1

CDR3nt: TGCAGCGTTGGGGCTAGCGGGGGGGCTGGCGAGCAGTTCTTC
CDR3aa: CSVGASGGAGEQFF
j_gene: TRBJ2-1
d_gene: TRBD2
abundance: .
v_gene: TRBV29-1

CDR3nt: TGCAGTGCGACGAGGACTAGCGGGGTCAATGAGCAGTTCTTC
CDR3aa: CSATRTSGVNEQFF
j_gene: TRBJ2-1
d_gene: TRBD2
abundance: many
v_gene: TRBV20-1

CDR3nt: TGTGCCAGCAGCTCGACAGCCAGGGCCCAGGGCTCCTACGAGCAGTACTTC
CDR3aa: CASSSTARAQGSYEQYF
j_gene: TRBJ2-7
d_gene: .
abundance: .
v_gene: TRBV5-6

CDR3nt: TGCGCCAGCAGCGTACAAGTAGGCGGGACGAACACCGGGGAGCTGTTTTTT
CDR3aa: CASSVQVGGTNTGELFF
j_gene: TRBJ2-2
d_gene: .
abundance: many
v_gene: TRBV4-3

CDR3nt: TGTGCCAGCAGTTTCAACACTGAAGCTTTCTTT
CDR3aa: CASSFNTEAFF
j_gene: TRBJ1-1
d_gene: .
abundance: many
v_gene: TRBV12-3/TRBV12-4

CDR3nt: TGCAGCGCTGAAGCCGGTGGGGCCGGCGGCTACAATGAGCAGTTCTTC
CDR3aa: CSAEAGGAGGYNEQFF
j_gene: TRBJ2-1
d_gene: .
abundance: .
v_gene: TRBV29-1

CDR3nt: TGTGCCAGCAGCTCGAAGGGGGCTGGGGCCAACGTCCTGACTTTC
CDR3aa: CASSSKGAGANVLTF
j_gene: TRBJ2-6
d_gene: .
abundance: .
v_gene: TRBV7-8

CDR3nt: TGTGCCAGCAGTTCCTTGGTAGCGGGAGGCGACGAGCAGTACTTC
CDR3aa: CASSSLVAGGDEQYF
j_gene: TRBJ2-7
d_gene: TRBD2
abundance: .
v_gene: TRBV12-3/TRBV12-4

CDR3nt: TGCAGCGTTGAAAGGGGTAGCAACGAGCAGTACTTC
CDR3aa: CSVERGSNEQYF
j_gene: TRBJ2-7
d_gene: .
abundance: few
v_gene: TRBV29-1

CDR3nt: TGTGCCAGCAGCTCGTCATCGGGCAATCAGCCCCAGCATTTT
CDR3aa: CASSSSSGNQPQHF
j_gene: TRBJ1-5
d_gene: .
abundance: few
v_gene: TRBV7-9

CDR3nt: TGTGCCACCAGCAGAGCGAACGGGGAGCTGTTTTTT
CDR3aa: CATSRANGELFF
j_gene: TRBJ2-2
d_gene: .
abundance: many
v_gene: TRBV15

CDR3nt: TGTGCCAGCAGCTTTAGCGGGGGATCTGGGGCCAACGTCCTGACTTTC
CDR3aa: CASSFSGGSGANVLTF
j_gene: TRBJ2-6
d_gene: TRBD2
abundance: .
v_gene: TRBV7-9

CDR3nt: TGTGCCATCACCTGGGACAGGGGAACTGAAGCTTTCTTT
CDR3aa: CAITWDRGTEAFF
j_gene: TRBJ1-1
d_gene: TRBD1
abundance: .
v_gene: TRBV10-3

CDR3nt: TGTGCCAGCAGCCCCGGGCATTGGCAGAGCTACGAGCAGTACTTC
CDR3aa: CASSPGHWQSYEQYF
j_gene: TRBJ2-7
d_gene: .
abundance: .
v_gene: TRBV7-8

CDR3nt: TGTGCCAGCACTCCTGGGACAATTACATATGGCTACACCTTC
CDR3aa: CASTPGTITYGYTF
j_gene: TRBJ1-2
d_gene: .
abundance: .
v_gene: TRBV12-3/TRBV12-4

CDR3nt: TGTGCCAGCCACCCCGAGAACCCAACCAACACTGAAGCTTTCTTT
CDR3aa: CASHPENPTNTEAFF
j_gene: TRBJ1-1
d_gene: .
abundance: many
v_gene: TRBV27

CDR3nt: TGTGCCAGCAGAAAACCAGGCGAAATTCAGTACTTC
CDR3aa: CASRKPGEIQYF
j_gene: TRBJ2-4
d_gene: .
abundance: few
v_gene: TRBV12-3/TRBV12-4

CDR3nt: TGTGCCAGCAGCTTGGACAGGTCCGGAGATACGCAGTATTTT
CDR3aa: CASSLDRSGDTQYF
j_gene: TRBJ2-3
d_gene: TRBD1
abundance: .
v_gene: TRBV7-9

CDR3nt: TGTGCCATCAGGGCCGGGACTAGCGGGGTAGATGAGCAGTTCTTC
CDR3aa: CAIRAGTSGVDEQFF
j_gene: TRBJ2-1
d_gene: TRBD2
abundance: .
v_gene: TRBV10-3

CDR3nt: TGCAGTGTTTTTTGGGGAAACACTGAAGCTTTCTTT
CDR3aa: CSVFWGNTEAFF
j_gene: TRBJ1-1
d_gene: .
abundance: .
v_gene: TRBV20-1

CDR3nt: TGTGCCAGCAGATCTGACAGGAACACTGAAGCTTTCTTT
CDR3aa: CASRSDRNTEAFF
j_gene: TRBJ1-1
d_gene: .
abundance: many
v_gene: TRBV12-3/TRBV12-4

CDR3nt: TGTGCCAGCAGTTCCCTATGGCAGGGGGCTCGGTTGGGGCAGTTCTTC
CDR3aa: CASSSLWQGARLGQFF
j_gene: TRBJ2-1
d_gene: TRBD1
abundance: .
v_gene: TRBV27

CDR3nt: TGCGCCAGCGGACAGAGCTCTGGAAACACCATATATTTT
CDR3aa: CASGQSSGNTIYF
j_gene: TRBJ1-3
d_gene: .
abundance: .
v_gene: TRBV5-1

CDR3nt: TGTGCCAGCAGCAAGGTGGGGGCGAGCACAGATACGCAGTATTTT
CDR3aa: CASSKVGASTDTQYF
j_gene: TRBJ2-3
d_gene: .
abundance: .
v_gene: TRBV7-3

CDR3nt: TGTGCCAGCAGTTATTCCCCGGGGACTCCCACAGATACGCAGTATTTT
CDR3aa: CASSYSPGTPTDTQYF
j_gene: TRBJ2-3
d_gene: .
abundance: .
v_gene: TRBV6-5

CDR3nt: TGTGCCAGCAGCTCGCTACCTACTACGTACCAAGAGACCCAGTACTTC
CDR3aa: CASSSLPTTYQETQYF
j_gene: TRBJ2-5
d_gene: .
abundance: .
v_gene: TRBV7-2

CDR3nt: TGCGCCAGCAGGACCGGGACTCCCTACAATGAGCAGTTCTTC
CDR3aa: CASRTGTPYNEQFF
j_gene: TRBJ2-1
d_gene: .
abundance: .
v_gene: TRBV10-2

CDR3nt: TGTGCCAGCAGTTTAGATGGGCGGTATCAGGATTTT
CDR3aa: CASSLDGRYQDF
j_gene: TRBJ1-5
d_gene: .
abundance: .
v_gene: TRBV12-3/TRBV12-4

CDR3nt: TGTGCCAGCAGCATCGGGACATACGAGCAGTACTTC
CDR3aa: CASSIGTYEQYF
j_gene: TRBJ2-7
d_gene: .
abundance: .
v_gene: TRBV7-9

CDR3nt: TGCGCCAGCACCCAGGTACCAGGGGGATCCAATTTAGGAGAGACCCAGTACTTC
CDR3aa: CASTQVPGGSNLGETQYF
j_gene: TRBJ2-5
d_gene: TRBD1
abundance: few
v_gene: TRBV5-1